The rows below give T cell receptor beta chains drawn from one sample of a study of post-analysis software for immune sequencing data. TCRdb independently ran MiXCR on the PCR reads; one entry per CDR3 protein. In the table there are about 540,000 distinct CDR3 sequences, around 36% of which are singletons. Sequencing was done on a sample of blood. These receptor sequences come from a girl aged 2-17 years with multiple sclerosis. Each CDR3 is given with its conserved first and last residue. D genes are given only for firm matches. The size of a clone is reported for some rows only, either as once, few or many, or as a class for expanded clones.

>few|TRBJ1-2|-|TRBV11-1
TGTGTCAGCAGCTCCTCGCAGGGATTGGGCTACACCTTC
CVSSSSQGLGYTF
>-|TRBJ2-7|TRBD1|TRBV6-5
TGTGCCAGCAGTTTTCAGCCGGGACAGGGCTATGAGCAGTACTTC
CASSFQPGQGYEQYF
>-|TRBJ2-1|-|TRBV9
TGTGCCAGCAGCACCCGCCCCACAGGGTACTCCTACAATGAGCAGTTCTTC
CASSTRPTGYSYNEQFF
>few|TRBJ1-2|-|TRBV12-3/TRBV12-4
TGTGCCAGCAGTTTAGCGGGGGGCCCTCCGGAGGGCTATGGCTACACCTTC
CASSLAGGPPEGYGYTF
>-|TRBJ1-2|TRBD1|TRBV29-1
TGCAGCGGGAGGGACAGGGAAAACGGCGGTGGCTACACCTTC
CSGRDRENGGGYTF
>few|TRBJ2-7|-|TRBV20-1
TGCAGTACTAGAATGGGCTCAATAAGCTCCTACGAGCAGTACTTC
CSTRMGSISSYEQYF
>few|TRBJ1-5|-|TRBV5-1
TGCGCCAGCAGCTTGGGGGGGACCAATCAGCCCCAGCATTTT
CASSLGGTNQPQHF
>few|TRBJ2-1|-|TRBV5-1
TGCGCCAGCACCACTCACAATGAGCAGTTCTTC
CASTTHNEQFF
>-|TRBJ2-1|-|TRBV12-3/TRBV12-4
TGTGCCAGCAGTACCACCGGACTCGGAAGAGCCAATGAGCAGTTCTTC
CASSTTGLGRANEQFF
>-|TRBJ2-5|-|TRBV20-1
TGCAGTGCTAGCGATTCTAGGATCGAGACCCAGTACTTC
CSASDSRIETQYF
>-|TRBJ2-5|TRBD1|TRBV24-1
TGTGCCACCAGTGACCTCGGGACAGCTTACCAAGAGACCCAGTACTTC
CATSDLGTAYQETQYF
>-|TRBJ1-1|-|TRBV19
TGTGCCAGTAGTACCCTTACAGGGAGTTGGACTGAAGCTTTCTTT
CASSTLTGSWTEAFF
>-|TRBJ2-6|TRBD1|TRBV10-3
TGTGCCATCGGGACAGGTTCTGGGGCCAACGTCCTGACTTTC
CAIGTGSGANVLTF
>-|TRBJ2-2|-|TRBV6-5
TGTGCCAGCAGTTCGCTAGTGGGGGCGCCTGGCACCGGGGAGCTGTTTTTT
CASSSLVGAPGTGELFF
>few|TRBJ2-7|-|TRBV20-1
TGCAGTGCCCTCTCAGGAGGGGCGCTCAGTGCCGAGCAGTACTTC
CSALSGGALSAEQYF
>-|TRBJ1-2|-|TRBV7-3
TGTGCCAGCAGGTCTCCAGGGAGTGATGGCTACACCTTC
CASRSPGSDGYTF
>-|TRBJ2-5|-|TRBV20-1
TGCAGTGCTAGCGGGGTGGGGGGAGAGACCCAGTACTTC
CSASGVGGETQYF
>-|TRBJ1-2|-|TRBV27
TGTGCCAGCAGTTTGAGCAGATCGCGCTATGGCTACACCTTC
CASSLSRSRYGYTF
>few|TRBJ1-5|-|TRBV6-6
TGTGCCAGCAGTTACTCGGTCTGGGCCAATCAGCCCCAGCATTTT
CASSYSVWANQPQHF
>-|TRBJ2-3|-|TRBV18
TGTGCCAGCTCTCGGGAGCAAAGCGGCACAGATACGCAGTATTTT
CASSREQSGTDTQYF
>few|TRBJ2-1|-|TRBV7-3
TGTGCCAGCAGCTTAAACCCCTACAATGAGCAGTTCTTC
CASSLNPYNEQFF
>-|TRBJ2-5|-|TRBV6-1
TGTGCCAGCACAGGGACCCGCCAAGCGACCCAGTACTTC
CASTGTRQATQYF
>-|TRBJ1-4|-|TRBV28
TGTGCCGTCCCCGGGGCTCGTAATGAAAAACTGTTTTTT
CAVPGARNEKLFF
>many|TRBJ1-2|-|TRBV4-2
TGTGCCAGCAGCCAAGTATCTGGCGGCTACACCTTC
CASSQVSGGYTF
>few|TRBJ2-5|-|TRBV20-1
TGCAGTGCTAGTCCGGCTGCCAGGGAGACCCAGTACTTC
CSASPAARETQYF
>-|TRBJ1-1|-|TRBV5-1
TGCGCCAGCAGCTTGGTATGGGATGGGACTGAAGCTTTCTTT
CASSLVWDGTEAFF
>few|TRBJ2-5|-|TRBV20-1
TGCAGTGCTAGGTCCAGGTACCAAGAGACCCAGTACTTC
CSARSRYQETQYF
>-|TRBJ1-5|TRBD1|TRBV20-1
TGCAGTGCTAGATTCACAAGCAGGACAGGTCCCCCCCAATTATTTGGCAGTCAGCCCCAGCATTTT
CSARFTSRTGPPQLFGSQPQHF
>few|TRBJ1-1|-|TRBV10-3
TGTGCCATCAGTGAGTCGCAGGCAGGGGAAGCTTTCTTT
CAISESQAGEAFF
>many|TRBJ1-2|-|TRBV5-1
TGCGCCAGCACCTACGCGCAAGAGGGCTATGGCTACACCTTC
CASTYAQEGYGYTF
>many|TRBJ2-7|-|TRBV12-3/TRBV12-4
TGTGCCAGCAGTTTATTCGGGACCCACGGCTCCTACGAGCAGTACTTC
CASSLFGTHGSYEQYF
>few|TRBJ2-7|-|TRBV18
TGTGCCAGCTCAACCGATGACAGAGCCTACGAGCAGTACTTC
CASSTDDRAYEQYF
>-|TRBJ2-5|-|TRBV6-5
TGTGCCAGCAGTTCGGTCCCCCTTCAAGAGACCCAGTACTTC
CASSSVPLQETQYF
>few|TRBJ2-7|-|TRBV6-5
TGTGCCAGCCGACCCTTGGGCGGGAATCCGTTGACATACGAGCAGTACTTC
CASRPLGGNPLTYEQYF
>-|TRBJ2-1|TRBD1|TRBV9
TGTGCCAGCAGCGTACCGACAACAGGGGGGAGTATTCCTGAGCAGTTCTTC
CASSVPTTGGSIPEQFF
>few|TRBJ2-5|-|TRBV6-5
TGTGCCAGCAGCCGGGACCCCAGGGAGACCCAGTACTTC
CASSRDPRETQYF
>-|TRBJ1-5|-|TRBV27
TGTGCCAGCAGACCACAGGGATATAGCAATCAGCCCCAGCATTTT
CASRPQGYSNQPQHF
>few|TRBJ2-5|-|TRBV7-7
TGTGCTAGCAGTTCCGGGCTCCACCAAGAGACCCAGTACTTC
CASSSGLHQETQYF
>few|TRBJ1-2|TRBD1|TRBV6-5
TGTGCCAGCATCAATATTCCAGGGGGGGAGGACTATGGCTACACCTTC
CASINIPGGEDYGYTF
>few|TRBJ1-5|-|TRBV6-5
TGTGCCAGCAGTTACAACAGGGAGTTCAATCAGCCCCAGCATTTT
CASSYNREFNQPQHF
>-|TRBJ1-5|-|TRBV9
TGTGCCAGCGGGGATTCCTATAGCAATCAGCCCCAGCATTTT
CASGDSYSNQPQHF
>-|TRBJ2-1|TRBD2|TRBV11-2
TGTGCCAGCAGCTTATCCGGGGGGAGAAACAATGAGCAGTTCTTC
CASSLSGGRNNEQFF
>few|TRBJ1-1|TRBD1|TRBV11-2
TGTGCCAGCAGACCTGACAGGGGAGGGAACACTGAAGCTTTCTTT
CASRPDRGGNTEAFF
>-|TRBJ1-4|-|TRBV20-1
TGCAGTGCGAGGCAGCCGAATGAAAAACTGTTTTTT
CSARQPNEKLFF
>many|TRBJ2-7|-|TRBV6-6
TGTGCCAGCGGGGATTACTCCTACGAGCAGTACTTC
CASGDYSYEQYF
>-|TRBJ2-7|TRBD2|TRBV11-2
TGTGCCAGCAGCTTACGCGGGGGGTCTTTCTACGAGCAGTACTTC
CASSLRGGSFYEQYF
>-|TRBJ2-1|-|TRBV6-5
TGTGCCAGCAGTTACTATCCCCTATACTCCGATGAGCAGTTCTTC
CASSYYPLYSDEQFF
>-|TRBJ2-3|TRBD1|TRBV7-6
TGTGCCAGCAGCTTAGGGGGACAGGGTCTCGCAGATACGCAGTATTTT
CASSLGGQGLADTQYF
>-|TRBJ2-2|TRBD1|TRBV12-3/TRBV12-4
TGTGCCAGCAGTTTACCAGGACAGGCGAACACCGGGGAGCTGTTTTTT
CASSLPGQANTGELFF
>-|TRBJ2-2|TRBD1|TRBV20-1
TGCAGTGCTGGAAGGACAGGGGAAGAGTCCGGGGAGCTGTTTTTT
CSAGRTGEESGELFF
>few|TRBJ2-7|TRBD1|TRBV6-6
TGTGCCAGCAGTCAGGACAGGGGCTCCTACGAGCAGTACTTC
CASSQDRGSYEQYF
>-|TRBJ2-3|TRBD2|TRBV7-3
TGTGCCAGCAGTTCTTCAGGACTAGCGGCAGATACGCAGTATTTT
CASSSSGLAADTQYF
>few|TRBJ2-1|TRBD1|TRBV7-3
TGTGCCAGCAGCCCAATCCCCTCAGGGGGATACTACAATGAGCAGTTCTTC
CASSPIPSGGYYNEQFF
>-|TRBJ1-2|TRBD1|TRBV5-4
TGTGCCGGCAGCTATTCGGGACAGAACTATGGCTACACCTTC
CAGSYSGQNYGYTF